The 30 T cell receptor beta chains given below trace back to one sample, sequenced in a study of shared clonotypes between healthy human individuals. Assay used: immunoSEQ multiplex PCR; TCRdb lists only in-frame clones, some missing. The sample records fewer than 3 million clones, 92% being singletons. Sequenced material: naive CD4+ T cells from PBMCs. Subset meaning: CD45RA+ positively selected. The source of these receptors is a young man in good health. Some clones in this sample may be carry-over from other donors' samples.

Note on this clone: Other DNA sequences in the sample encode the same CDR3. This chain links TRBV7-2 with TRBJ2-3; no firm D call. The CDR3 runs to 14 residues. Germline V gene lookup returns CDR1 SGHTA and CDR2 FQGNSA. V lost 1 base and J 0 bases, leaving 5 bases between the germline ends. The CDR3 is CASSLGRSTDTQYF. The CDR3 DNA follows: TGTGCCAGCAGCTTAGGGCGTAGCACAGATACGCAGTATTTT.

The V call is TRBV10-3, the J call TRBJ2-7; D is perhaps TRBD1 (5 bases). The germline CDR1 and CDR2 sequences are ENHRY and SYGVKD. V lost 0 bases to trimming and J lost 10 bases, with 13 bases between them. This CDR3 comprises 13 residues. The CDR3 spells CAISESRRVGQYF. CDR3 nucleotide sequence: TGTGCCATCAGTGAGTCGCGCAGGGTCGGACAGTACTTC.

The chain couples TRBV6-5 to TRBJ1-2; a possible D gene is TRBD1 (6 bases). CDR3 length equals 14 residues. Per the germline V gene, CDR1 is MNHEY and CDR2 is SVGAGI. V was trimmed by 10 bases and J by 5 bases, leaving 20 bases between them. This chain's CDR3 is CATLRGSQGYGYTF. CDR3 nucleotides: TGTGCCACCCTTCGGGGCTCCCAGGGGTATGGCTACACCTTC.

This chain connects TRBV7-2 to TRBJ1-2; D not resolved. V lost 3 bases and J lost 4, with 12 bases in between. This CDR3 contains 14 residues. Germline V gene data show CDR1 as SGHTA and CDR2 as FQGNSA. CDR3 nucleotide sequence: TGTGCCAGCAGCTTCAGAACAGAACGCTATGGCTACACCTTC. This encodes CASSFRTERYGYTF. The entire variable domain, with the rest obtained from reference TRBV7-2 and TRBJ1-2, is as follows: GAGVSQSPSNKVTEKGKDVELRCDPISGHTALYWYRQSLGQGLEFLIYFQGNSAPDKSGLPSDRFSAERTGGSVSTLTIQRTQQEDSAVYLCASSFRTERYGYTFGSGTRLTVV.

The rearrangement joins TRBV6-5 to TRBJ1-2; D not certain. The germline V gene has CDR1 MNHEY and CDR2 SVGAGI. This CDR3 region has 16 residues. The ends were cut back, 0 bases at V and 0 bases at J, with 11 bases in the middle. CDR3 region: CASSYSSIGANYGYTF. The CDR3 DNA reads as TGTGCCAGCAGTTACTCGAGTATAGGTGCTAACTATGGCTACACCTTC.

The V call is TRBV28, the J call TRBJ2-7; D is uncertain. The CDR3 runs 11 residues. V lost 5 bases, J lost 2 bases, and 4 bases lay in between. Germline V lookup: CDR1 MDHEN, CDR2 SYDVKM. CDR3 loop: CASSPAYEQYF. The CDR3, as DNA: TGTGCCAGCAGTCCGGCCTACGAGCAGTACTTC.

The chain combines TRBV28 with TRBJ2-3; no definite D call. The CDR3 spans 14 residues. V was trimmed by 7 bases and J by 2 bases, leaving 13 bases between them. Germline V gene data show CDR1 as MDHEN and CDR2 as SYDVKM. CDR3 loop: CASNPWVPTDTQYF. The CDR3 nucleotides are TGTGCCAGCAACCCCTGGGTACCCACAGATACGCAGTATTTT.

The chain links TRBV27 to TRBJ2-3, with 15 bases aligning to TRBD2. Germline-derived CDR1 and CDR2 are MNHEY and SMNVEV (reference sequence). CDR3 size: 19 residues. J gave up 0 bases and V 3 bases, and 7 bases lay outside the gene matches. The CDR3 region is CASSLVGLAGGTSTDTQYF. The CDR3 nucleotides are TGTGCCAGCAGTTTGGTGGGACTAGCGGGAGGAACTAGCACAGATACGCAGTATTTT.

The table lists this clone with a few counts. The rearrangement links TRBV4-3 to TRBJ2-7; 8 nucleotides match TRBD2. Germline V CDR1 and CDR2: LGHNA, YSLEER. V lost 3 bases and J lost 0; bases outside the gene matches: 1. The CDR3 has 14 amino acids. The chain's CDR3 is CASSHREGSYEQYF. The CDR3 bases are TGCGCCAGCAGCCACCGGGAGGGCTCCTACGAGCAGTACTTC.

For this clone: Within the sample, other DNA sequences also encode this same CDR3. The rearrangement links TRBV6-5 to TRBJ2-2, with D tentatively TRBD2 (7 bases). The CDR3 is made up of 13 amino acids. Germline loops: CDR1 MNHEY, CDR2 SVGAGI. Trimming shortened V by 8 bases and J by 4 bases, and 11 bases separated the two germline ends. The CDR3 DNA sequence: TGTGCCAGCCGGGGGGCTGGCACCGGGGAGCTGTTTTTT. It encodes CASRGAGTGELFF.

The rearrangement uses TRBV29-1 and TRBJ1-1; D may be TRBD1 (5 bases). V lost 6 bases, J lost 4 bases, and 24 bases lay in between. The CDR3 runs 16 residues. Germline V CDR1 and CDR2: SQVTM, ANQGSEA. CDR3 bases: TGCAGCGTCACAAGGGGACGATGGGTAGGGAGCACTGAAGCTTTCTTT. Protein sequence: CSVTRGRWVGSTEAFF.

Here the CDR3 DNA reads TGTGCCAGTACGACCCAGAGAAACTACGAGCAGTACTTC. Its protein product is CASTTQRNYEQYF. The chain recombines TRBV28 with TRBJ2-7; no firm D call. Trimming took 9 bases from V and 3 from J, leaving 15 bases between them. The CDR3 consists of 13 residues. Germline lookup yields CDR1 MDHEN and CDR2 SYDVKM. The full variable domain, rest sourced from reference TRBV28 and TRBJ2-7, is DVKVTQSSRYLVKRTGEKVFLECVQDMDHENMFWYRQDPGLGLRLIYFSYDVKMKEKGDIPEGYSVSREKKERFSLILESASTNQTSMYLCASTTQRNYEQYFGPGTRLTVT.

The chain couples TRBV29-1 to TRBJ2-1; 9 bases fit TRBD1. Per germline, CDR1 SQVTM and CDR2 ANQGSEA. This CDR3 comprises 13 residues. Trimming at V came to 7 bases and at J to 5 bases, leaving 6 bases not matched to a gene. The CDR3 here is CSAQGAGNNEQFF. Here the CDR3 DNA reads TGCAGCGCACAGGGGGCGGGGAACAATGAGCAGTTCTTC.

CDR3 sequence (DNA): TGCAGCGTTGGGGGAGGGACAGACACAGATACGCAGTATTTT. Protein sequence: CSVGGGTDTDTQYF. J is TRBJ2-3 and V is TRBV29-1; the D call may be TRBD1 or TRBD2 (7 bases each). The CDR3 has 14 residues. V lost 4 bases, J lost 2 bases, and 13 bases lay in between. Germline assignment: CDR1 SQVTM and CDR2 ANQGSEA.

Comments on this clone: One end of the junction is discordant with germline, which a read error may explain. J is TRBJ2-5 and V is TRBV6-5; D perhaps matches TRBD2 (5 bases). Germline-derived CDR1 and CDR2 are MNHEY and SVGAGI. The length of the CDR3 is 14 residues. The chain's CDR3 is CASSYSPWGEAQYF. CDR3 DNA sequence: TGTGCCAGCAGTTACTCCCCATGGGGAGAGGCCCAGTACTTC.

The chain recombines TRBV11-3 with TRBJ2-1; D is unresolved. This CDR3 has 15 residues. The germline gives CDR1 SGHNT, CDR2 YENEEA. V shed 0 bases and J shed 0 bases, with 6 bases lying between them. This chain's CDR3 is CASSLDGSSYNEQFF. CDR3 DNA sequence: TGTGCCAGCAGCTTAGATGGAAGCTCCTACAATGAGCAGTTCTTC.

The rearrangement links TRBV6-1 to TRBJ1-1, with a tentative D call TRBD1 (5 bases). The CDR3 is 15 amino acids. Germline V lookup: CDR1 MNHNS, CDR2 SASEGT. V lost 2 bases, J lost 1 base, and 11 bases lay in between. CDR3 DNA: TGTGCCAGCAGTGAATTCGGGGGTGCGAACACTGAAGCTTTCTTT. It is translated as CASSEFGGANTEAFF.

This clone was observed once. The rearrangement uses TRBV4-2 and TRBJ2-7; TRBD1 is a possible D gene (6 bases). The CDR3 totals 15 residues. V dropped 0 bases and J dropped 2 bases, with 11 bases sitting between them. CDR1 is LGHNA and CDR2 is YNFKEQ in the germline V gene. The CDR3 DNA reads TGTGCCAGCAGCCAAGATCAGGGGCGAACCTACGAGCAGTACTTC. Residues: CASSQDQGRTYEQYF.

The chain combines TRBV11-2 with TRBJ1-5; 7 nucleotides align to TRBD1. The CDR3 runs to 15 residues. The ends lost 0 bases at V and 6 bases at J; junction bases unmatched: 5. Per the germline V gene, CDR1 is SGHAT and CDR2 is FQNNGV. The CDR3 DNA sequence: TGTGCCAGCAGCTTAGACACAGGGGCGGGTCAGCCCCAGCATTTT. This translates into CASSLDTGAGQPQHF.

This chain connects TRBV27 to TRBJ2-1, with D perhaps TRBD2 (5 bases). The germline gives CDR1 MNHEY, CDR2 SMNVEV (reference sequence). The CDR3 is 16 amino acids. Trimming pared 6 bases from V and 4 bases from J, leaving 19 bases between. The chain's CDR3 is CASRTGVSGWYNEQFF. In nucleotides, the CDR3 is TGTGCCAGCAGAACCGGGGTGTCAGGTTGGTACAATGAGCAGTTCTTC.

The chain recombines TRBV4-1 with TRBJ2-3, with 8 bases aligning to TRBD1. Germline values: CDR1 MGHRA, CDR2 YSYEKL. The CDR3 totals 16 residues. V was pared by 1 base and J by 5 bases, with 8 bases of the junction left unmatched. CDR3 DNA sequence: TGCGCCAGCAGCCAAGCTGGAACAGGGGGACGAGATACGCAGTATTTT. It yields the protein CASSQAGTGGRDTQYF.

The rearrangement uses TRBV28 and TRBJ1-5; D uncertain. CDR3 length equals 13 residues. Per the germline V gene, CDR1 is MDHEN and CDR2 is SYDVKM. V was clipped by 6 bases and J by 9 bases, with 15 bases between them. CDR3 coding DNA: TGTGCCAGCAGGGTAGGTCTGGCGGCGCCCCAGCATTTT. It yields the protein CASRVGLAAPQHF.

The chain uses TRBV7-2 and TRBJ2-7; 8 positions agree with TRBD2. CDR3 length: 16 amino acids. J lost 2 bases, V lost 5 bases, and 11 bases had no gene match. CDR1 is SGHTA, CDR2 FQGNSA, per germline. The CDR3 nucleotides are TGTGCCAGCAGCCGAGACCCTATAGCGGGAACCTACGAGCAGTACTTC. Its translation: CASSRDPIAGTYEQYF.

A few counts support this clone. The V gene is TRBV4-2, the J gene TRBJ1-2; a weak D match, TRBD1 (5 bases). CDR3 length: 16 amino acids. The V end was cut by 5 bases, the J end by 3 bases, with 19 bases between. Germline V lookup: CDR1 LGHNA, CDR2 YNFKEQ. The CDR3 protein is CASSSQTAAFYYGYTF. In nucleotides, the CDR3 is TGTGCCAGCAGCTCTCAGACAGCTGCCTTCTACTATGGCTACACCTTC.

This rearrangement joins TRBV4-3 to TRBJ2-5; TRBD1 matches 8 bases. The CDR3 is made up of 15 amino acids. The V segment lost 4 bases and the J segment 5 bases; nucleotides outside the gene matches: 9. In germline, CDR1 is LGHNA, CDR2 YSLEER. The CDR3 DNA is TGCGCCAGCAGCCGGCGGCAGGGGGCACGGGAGACCCAGTACTTC. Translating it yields CASSRRQGARETQYF.

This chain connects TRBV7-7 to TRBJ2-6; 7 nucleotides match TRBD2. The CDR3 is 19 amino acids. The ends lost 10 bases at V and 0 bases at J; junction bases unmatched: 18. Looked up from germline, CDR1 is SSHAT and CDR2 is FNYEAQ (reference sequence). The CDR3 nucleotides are TGTGCCACCACCGGGGAGGCGACGGGGGAGGGCTCTGGGGCCAACGTCCTGACTTTC. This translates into CATTGEATGEGSGANVLTF.

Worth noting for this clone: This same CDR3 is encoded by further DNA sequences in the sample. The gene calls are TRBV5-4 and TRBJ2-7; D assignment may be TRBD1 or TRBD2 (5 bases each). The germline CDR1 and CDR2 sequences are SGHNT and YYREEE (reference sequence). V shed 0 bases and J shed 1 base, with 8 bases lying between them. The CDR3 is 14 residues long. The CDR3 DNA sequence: TGTGCCAGCAGCTTGGAGAGGGGATCCTACGAGCAGTACTTC. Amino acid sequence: CASSLERGSYEQYF. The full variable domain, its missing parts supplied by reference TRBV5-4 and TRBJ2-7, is ETGVTQSPTHLIKTRGQQVTLRCSSQSGHNTVSWYQQALGQGPQFIFQYYREEENGRGNFPPRFSGLQFPNYSSELNVNALELDDSALYLCASSLERGSYEQYFGPGTRLTVT.

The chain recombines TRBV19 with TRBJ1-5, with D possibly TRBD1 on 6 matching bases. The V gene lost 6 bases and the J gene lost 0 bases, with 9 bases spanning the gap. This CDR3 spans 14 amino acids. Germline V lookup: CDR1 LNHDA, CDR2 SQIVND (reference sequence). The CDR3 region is CASSRGFSNQPQHF. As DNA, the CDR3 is TGTGCCAGTAGCAGGGGATTTAGCAATCAGCCCCAGCATTTT.

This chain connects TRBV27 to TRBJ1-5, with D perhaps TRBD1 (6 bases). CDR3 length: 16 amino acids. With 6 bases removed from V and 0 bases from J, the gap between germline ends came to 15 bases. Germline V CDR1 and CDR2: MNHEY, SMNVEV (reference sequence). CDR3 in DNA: TGTGCCAGCAGCCACAGGGACGGATATAGCAATCAGCCCCAGCATTTT. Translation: CASSHRDGYSNQPQHF.

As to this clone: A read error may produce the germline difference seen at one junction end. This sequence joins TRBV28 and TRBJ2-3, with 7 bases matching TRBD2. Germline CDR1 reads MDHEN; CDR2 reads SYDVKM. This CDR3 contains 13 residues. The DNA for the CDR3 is TGTGCCGGCAGCGGACTAGGCACAGATACGCAGTATTTT. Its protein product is CAGSGLGTDTQYF.